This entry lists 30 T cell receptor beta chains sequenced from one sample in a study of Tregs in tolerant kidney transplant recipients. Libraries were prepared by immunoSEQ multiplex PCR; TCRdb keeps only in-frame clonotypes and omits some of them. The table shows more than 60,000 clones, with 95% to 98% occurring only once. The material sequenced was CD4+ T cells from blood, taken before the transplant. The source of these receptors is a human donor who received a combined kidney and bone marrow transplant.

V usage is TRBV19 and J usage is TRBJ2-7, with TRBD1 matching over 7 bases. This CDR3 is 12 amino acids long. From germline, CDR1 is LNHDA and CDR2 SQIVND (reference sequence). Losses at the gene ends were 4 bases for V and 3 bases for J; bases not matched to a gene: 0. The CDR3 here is CASSTGGYEQYF. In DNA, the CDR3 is TGTGCCAGTAGTACAGGGGGCTACGAGCAGTACTTC. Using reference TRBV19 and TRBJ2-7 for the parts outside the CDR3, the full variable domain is DGGITQSPKYLFRKEGQNVTLSCEQNLNHDAMYWYRQDPGQGLRLIYYSQIVNDFQKGDIAEGYSVSREKKESFPLTVTSAQKNPTAFYLCASSTGGYEQYFGPGTRLTVT.

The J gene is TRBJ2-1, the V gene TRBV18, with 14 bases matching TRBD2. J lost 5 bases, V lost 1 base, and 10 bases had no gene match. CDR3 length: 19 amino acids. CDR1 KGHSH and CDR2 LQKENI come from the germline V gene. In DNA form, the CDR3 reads TGTGCCAGCTCACCACTAAAACGGACTAGCGGGAGGAACAACAATGAGCAGTTCTTC. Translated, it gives CASSPLKRTSGRNNNEQFF.

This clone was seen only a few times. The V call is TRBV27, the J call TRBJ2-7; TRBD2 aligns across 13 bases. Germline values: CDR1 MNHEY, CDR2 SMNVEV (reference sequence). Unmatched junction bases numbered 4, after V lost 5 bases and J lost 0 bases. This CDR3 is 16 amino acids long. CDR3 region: CASSPRTSGSSYEQYF. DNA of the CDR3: TGTGCCAGCAGTCCCCGGACTAGCGGGAGCTCCTACGAGCAGTACTTC.

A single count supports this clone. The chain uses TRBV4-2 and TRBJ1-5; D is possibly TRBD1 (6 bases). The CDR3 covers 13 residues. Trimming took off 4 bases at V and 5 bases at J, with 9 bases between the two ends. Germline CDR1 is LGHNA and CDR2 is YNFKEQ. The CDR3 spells CASSLQGHQPQHF. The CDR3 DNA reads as TGTGCCAGCAGCCTACAGGGTCATCAGCCCCAGCATTTT.

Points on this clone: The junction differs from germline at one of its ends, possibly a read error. CDR3 sequence: CRVASSGGTDTQYF. Written as DNA, the CDR3 is TGCAGAGTTGCGTCTAGCGGGGGGACAGATACGCAGTATTTT. V gene TRBV29-1 combines with J gene TRBJ2-3; 11 bases map to TRBD2. The CDR3 runs to 14 residues. Per the germline V gene, CDR1 is SQVTM and CDR2 is ANQGSEA.

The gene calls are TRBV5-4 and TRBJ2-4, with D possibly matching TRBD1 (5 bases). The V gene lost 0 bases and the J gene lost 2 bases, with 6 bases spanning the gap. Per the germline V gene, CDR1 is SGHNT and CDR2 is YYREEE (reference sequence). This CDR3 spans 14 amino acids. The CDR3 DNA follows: TGTGCCAGCAGCTTGGCAGGGTCCAAAAACATTCAGTACTTC. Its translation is CASSLAGSKNIQYF.

Here the CDR3 DNA reads TGTGCCAGCAGCTTAGCAGGGGGCAGTCAGCCCCAGCATTTT. Translation gives CASSLAGGSQPQHF. The chain recombines TRBV7-2 with TRBJ1-5; 7 bases fit TRBD1. Germline CDR1 reads SGHTA; CDR2 reads FQGNSA. The CDR3 loop spans 14 amino acids. J was trimmed by 6 bases and V by 0 bases; bases with no gene match: 2.

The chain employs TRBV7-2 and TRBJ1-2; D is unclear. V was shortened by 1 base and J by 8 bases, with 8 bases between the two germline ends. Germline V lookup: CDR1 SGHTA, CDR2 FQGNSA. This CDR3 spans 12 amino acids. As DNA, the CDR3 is TGTGCCAGCAGCTTAGACCGGAGGGGCTACACCTTC. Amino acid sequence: CASSLDRRGYTF.

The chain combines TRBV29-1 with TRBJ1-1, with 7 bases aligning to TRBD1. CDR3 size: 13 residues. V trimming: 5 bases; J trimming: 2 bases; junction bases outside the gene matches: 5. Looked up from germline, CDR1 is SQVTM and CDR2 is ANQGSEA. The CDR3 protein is CSVTRGSNTEAFF. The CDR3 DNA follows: TGCAGCGTTACCAGGGGGAGTAACACTGAAGCTTTCTTT.

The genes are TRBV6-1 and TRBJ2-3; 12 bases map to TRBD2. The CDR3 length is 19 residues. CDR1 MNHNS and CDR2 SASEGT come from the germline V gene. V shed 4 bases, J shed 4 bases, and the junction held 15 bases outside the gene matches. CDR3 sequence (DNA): TGTGCCAGCAGTGTCCTCGTTAAAAGACTAGCGGGAGTAGCAGATACGCAGTATTTT. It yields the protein CASSVLVKRLAGVADTQYF.

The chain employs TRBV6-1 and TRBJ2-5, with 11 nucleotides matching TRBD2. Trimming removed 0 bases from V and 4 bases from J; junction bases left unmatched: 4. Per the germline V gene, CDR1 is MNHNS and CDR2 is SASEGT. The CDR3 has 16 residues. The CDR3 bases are TGTGCCAGCAGTGAAGCGCTAGCGGGGGGTACAGAGACCCAGTACTTC. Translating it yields CASSEALAGGTETQYF.

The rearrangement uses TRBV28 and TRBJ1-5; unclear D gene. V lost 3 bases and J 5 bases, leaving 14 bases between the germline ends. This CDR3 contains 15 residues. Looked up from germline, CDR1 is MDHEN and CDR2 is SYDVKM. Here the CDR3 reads CASSFYRETYQPQHF. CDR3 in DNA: TGTGCCAGCAGTTTTTATCGGGAAACCTATCAGCCCCAGCATTTT. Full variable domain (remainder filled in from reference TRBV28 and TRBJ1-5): DVKVTQSSRYLVKRTGEKVFLECVQDMDHENMFWYRQDPGLGLRLIYFSYDVKMKEKGDIPEGYSVSREKKERFSLILESASTNQTSMYLCASSFYRETYQPQHFGDGTRLSIL.

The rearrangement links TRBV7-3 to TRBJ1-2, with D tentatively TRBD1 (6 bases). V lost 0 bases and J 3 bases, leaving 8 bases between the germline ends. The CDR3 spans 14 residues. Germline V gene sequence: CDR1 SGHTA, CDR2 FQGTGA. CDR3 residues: CASSLTRGDYGYTF. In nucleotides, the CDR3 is TGTGCCAGCAGCTTAACCAGGGGAGACTATGGCTACACCTTC. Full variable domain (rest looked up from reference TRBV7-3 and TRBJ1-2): GAGVSQTPSNKVTEKGKYVELRCDPISGHTALYWYRQSLGQGPEFLIYFQGTGAADDSGLPNDRFFAVRPEGSVSTLKIQRTERGDSAVYLCASSLTRGDYGYTFGSGTRLTVV.

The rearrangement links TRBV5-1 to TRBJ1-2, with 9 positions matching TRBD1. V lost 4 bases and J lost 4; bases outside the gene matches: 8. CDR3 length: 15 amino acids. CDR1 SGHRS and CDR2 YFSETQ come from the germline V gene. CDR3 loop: CASSETGGVSYGYTF. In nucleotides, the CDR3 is TGCGCCAGCAGCGAAACAGGGGGCGTCAGCTATGGCTACACCTTC. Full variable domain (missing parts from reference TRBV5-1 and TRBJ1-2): KAGVTQTPRYLIKTRGQQVTLSCSPISGHRSVSWYQQTPGQGLQFLFEYFSETQRNKGNFPGRFSGRQFSNSRSEMNVSTLELGDSALYLCASSETGGVSYGYTFGSGTRLTVV.

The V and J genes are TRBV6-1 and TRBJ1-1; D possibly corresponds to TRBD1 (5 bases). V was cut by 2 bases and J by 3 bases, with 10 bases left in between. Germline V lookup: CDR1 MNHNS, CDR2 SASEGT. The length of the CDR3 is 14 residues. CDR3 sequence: CASSEWGGDTEAFF. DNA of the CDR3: TGTGCCAGCAGTGAATGGGGAGGGGACACTGAAGCTTTCTTT.

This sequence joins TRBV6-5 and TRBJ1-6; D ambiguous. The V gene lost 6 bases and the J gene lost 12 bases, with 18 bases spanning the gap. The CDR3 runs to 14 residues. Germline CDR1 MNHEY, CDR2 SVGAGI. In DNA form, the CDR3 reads TGTGCCAGCAGCCTACCCGGACCGGGGATACCCCTCCACTTT. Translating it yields CASSLPGPGIPLHF.

The CDR3 coding sequence is TGTGCCAGCGGGGGCCTCACCGGGGAGCTGTTTTTT. Translation gives CASGGLTGELFF. The gene calls are TRBV28 and TRBJ2-2, with a tentative D call TRBD1 (6 bases). From germline, CDR1 is MDHEN and CDR2 SYDVKM. The CDR3 extends over 12 amino acids. The ends were cut back, 8 bases at V and 4 bases at J, with 8 bases in the middle.

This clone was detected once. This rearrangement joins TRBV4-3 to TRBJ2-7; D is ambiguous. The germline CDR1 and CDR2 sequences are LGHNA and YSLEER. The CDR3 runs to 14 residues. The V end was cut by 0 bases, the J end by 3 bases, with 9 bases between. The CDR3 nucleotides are TGCGCCAGCAGCCAAGAATCCGCTAACTACGAGCAGTACTTC. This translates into CASSQESANYEQYF.

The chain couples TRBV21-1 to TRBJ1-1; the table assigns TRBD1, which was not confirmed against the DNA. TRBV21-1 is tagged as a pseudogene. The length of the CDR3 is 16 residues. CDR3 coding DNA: TGTGCCAGCAGCAAATCCGCGACAGGGGCGTGCACTGAAGCTTTCTTT. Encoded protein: CASSKSATGACTEAFF.

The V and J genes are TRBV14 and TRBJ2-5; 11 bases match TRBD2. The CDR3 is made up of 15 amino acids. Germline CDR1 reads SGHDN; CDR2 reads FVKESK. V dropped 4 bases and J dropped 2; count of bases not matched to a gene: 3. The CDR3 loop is CASSPRLAGQETQYF. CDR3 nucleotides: TGTGCCAGCAGCCCCAGACTAGCGGGACAAGAGACCCAGTACTTC.

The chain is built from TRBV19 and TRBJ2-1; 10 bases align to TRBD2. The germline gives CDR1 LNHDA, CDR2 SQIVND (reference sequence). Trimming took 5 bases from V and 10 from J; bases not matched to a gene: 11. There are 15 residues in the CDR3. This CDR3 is CASSLTVTSGQEQFF. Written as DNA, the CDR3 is TGTGCCAGTAGTCTAACCGTGACTAGCGGGCAAGAGCAGTTCTTC.

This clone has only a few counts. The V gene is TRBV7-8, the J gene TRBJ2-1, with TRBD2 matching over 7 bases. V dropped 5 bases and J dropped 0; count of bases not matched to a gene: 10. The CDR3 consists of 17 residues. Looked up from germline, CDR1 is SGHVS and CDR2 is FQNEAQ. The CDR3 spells CASSPILGGSSYNEQFF. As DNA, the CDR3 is TGTGCCAGCAGCCCAATTCTCGGGGGGAGCTCCTACAATGAGCAGTTCTTC.

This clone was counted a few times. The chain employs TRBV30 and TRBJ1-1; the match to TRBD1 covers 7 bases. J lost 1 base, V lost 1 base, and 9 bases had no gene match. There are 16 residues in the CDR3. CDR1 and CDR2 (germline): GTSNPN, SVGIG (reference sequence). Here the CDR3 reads CAWSGSRGQSNTEAFF. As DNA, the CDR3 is TGTGCCTGGAGTGGATCGAGGGGGCAGTCGAACACTGAAGCTTTCTTT.

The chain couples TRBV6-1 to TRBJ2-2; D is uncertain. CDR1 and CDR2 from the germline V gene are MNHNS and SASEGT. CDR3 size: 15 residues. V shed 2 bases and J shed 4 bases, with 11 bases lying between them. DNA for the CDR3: TGTGCCAGCAGTGAATTAGTGACTGGCACCGGGGAGCTGTTTTTT. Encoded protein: CASSELVTGTGELFF.

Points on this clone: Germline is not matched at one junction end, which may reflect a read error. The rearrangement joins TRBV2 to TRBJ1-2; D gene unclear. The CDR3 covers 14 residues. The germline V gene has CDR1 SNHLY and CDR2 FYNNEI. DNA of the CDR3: TGTGCCAGCAGGGAAGGGCTCCTGGCCTATGGCTACACCTTC. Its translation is CASREGLLAYGYTF. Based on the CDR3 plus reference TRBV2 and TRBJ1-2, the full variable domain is EPEVTQTPSHQVTQMGQEVILRCVPISNHLYFYWYRQILGQKVEFLVSFYNNEISEKSEIFDDQFSVERPDGSNFTLKIRSTKLEDSAMYFCASREGLLAYGYTFGSGTRLTVV.

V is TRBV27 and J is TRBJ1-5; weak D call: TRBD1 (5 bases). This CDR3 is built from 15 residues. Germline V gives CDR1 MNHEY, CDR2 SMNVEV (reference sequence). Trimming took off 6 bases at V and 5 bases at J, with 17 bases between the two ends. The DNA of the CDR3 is TGTGCCAGCAGCCTAAATGCGGGGGAGCATCAGCCCCAGCATTTT. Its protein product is CASSLNAGEHQPQHF.

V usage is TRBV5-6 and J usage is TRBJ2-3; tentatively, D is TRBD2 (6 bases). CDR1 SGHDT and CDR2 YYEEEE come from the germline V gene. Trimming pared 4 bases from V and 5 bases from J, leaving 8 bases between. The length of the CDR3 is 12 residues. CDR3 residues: CASSPGGDTQYF. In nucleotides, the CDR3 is TGTGCCAGCAGCCCCGGGGGAGATACGCAGTATTTT.

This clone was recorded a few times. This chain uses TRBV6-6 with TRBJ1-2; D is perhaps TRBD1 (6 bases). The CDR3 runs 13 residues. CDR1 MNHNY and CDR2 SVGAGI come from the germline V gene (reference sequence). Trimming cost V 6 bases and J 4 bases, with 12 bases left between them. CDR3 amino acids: CASRSTDSYGYTF. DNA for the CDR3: TGTGCCAGCAGGTCGACGGACAGCTATGGCTACACCTTC.

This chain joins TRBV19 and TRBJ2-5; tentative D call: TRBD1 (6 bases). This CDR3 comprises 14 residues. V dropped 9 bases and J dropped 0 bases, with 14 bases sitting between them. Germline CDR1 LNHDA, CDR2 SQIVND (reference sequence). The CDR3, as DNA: TGTGCCAGCTCGAGACAGGACCACCAAGAGACCCAGTACTTC. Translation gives CASSRQDHQETQYF.

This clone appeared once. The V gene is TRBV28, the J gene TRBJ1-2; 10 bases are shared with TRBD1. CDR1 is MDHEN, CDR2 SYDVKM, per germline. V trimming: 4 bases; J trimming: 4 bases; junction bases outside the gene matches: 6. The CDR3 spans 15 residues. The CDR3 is CASSSWTGGSYGYTF. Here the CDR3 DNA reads TGTGCCAGCAGTTCCTGGACAGGGGGGAGCTATGGCTACACCTTC.